This T cell receptor (beta chain) was recovered during a study of a mutant IDH1 vaccine in newly diagnosed glioma. Study-level information: Vaccination began 4-6 weeks post radiotherapy alone, or with temozolomide cycles. The sex distribution of treated patients was 62.5% male and around 38% female, with a mean age of roughly 40 years. Most patients had received both radiotherapy and temozolomide, the prior options being radiotherapy, temozolomide, or both. Study-wide results and limits: Vaccine-induced immune responses occurred in roughly 93% of patients.

Trimming at V came to 6 bases and at J to 4 bases, leaving 4 bases not matched to a gene. The germline gives CDR1 MNHEY, CDR2 SVGAGI. The CDR3 is 14 residues long. Time point specified: week 47, end of study. Topical imiquimod accompanied each vaccine dose, which consisted of 300 ug of mutant IDH1 20-mer peptide. The table came from immunoSEQ multiplex PCR; TCRdb's copy has only in-frame clones and leaves some out. The sample shows around 50,000 clones, almost 65% of them seen only once. As to this clone: Its antigen is unknown.

The sample here was peripheral blood mononuclear cells (PBMCs), taken from a glioma patient whose treatment included an IDH1 peptide vaccine. The chain uses TRBV6-5 and TRBJ2-4; 9 nucleotides agree with TRBD1. This TCR was sampled from a man between 40 and 49 years old with glioma. Some clones in this sample may be carry-over from other donors' samples. The CDR3 is CASRQDRGKNIQYF. The CDR3 region has the DNA TGTGCCAGCAGGCAGGACAGGGGAAAAAACATTCAGTACTTC.